The clone carrying this TCR beta chain was seen a single time. This entry is derived from a study of control samples from healthy donors and cancer patients. Assay used: immunoSEQ multiplex PCR; TCRdb lists only in-frame clones, some missing. The sample gives tens of thousands of clones, 84% of which show up once; about 15% is in the top ten. Trimming removed 5 bases at V and 0 bases at J, with 14 bases between. The CDR3 sequence is 16 residues long. The germline V gene encodes CDR1 KGHDR and CDR2 SFDVKD. Input material: blood. This clonotype was obtained from a man aged 50 to 59 in good health. The chain has TRBV24-1 and TRBJ2-3; possible D gene TRBD2, 5 bases. The CDR3 is CATSGRTAHSTDTQYF. CDR3 nucleotides: TGTGCCACCAGTGGCCGGACTGCCCATAGCACAGATACGCAGTATTTT.